These 3 T cell receptor beta chains share one sample of origin, sequenced in a study of T-cell reconstitution after alpha-beta-depleted transplantation in children. The TCRbeta library was prepared with unique molecular identifiers. TCRdb re-analysed the PCR reads in MiXCR, keeping a single row per CDR3 protein. The profile shows hundreds of thousands of distinct CDR3 sequences, about 11% of them singletons. The sample here was PBMCs, taken before TCRalphabeta/CD19-depleted stem cell transplant. These receptors all stem from a child in the first two years of life with acute myeloid leukemia, due to receive a stem cell transplant.

This clonotype was recorded at least ten times. The chain is built from TRBV14 and TRBJ1-3, with unresolved D. The CDR3 consists of 17 residues. Germline assignment: CDR1 SGHDN and CDR2 FVKESK. V was cut by 5 bases and J by 0 bases, with 17 bases left in between. In DNA form, the CDR3 reads TGTGCCAGCAGCTATCATCTACAGCCTCGCTCTGGAAACACCATATATTTT. It translates to CASSYHLQPRSGNTIYF.

This clonotype was seen repeatedly, ten times or more. The rearrangement joins TRBV20-1 to TRBJ2-7; a weak D match, TRBD1 (5 bases). Between the trimmed V and J ends, which lost 6 bases and 5 bases, there was a span of 14 bases. Germline lookup yields CDR1 DFQATT and CDR2 SNEGSKA (reference sequence). The CDR3 covers 12 residues. The CDR3 spells CSAARQGNEQYF. CDR3 coding DNA: TGCAGTGCGGCCCGGCAGGGCAACGAGCAGTACTTC.

This clonotype has only one observation. The V and J genes are TRBV7-2 and TRBJ2-2, with D hard to call. Trimming left V 1 base short and J 5 bases short, with 17 bases between. Germline V gene lookup returns CDR1 SGHTA and CDR2 FQGNSA. The CDR3 has 17 amino acids. The CDR3 coding sequence is TGTGCCAGCAGCTTAGGTCCTCCCGGCGGATCGACCGGGGAGCTGTTTTTT. Translating it yields CASSLGPPGGSTGELFF.